The clone carrying this TCR beta chain was seen a few times. The antigen remains unidentified. This entry belongs to a study of cytomegalovirus exposure and HLA in healthy donors. Study-level background: Earlier results showed almost 120 million unique TCR beta sequences derived from approximately 170 million T cells.

It was with 60 Vbeta and 13 Jbeta primers that the PCR ran. Measured with immunoSEQ multiplex PCR; TCRdb has only the in-frame clones, and not every one. The sample holds tens of thousands of clones, approximately 61% seen once. Study results and caveats: A cluster of highly shared sequence variants was likely a sequencing artifact. By HLA locus, TCR association rates varied in a later analysis, with DRB1 showing the most and HLA-C the fewest.

Germline CDR1 SEHNR, CDR2 FQNEAQ (reference sequence). The germline V and J ends were trimmed by 5 bases and 1 base, with 15 bases remaining between them. This CDR3 is built from 16 residues. Specimen: PBMCs. The sequence was collected from a woman between 50 and 59 years old in good health and CMV-seropositive. The rearrangement joins TRBV7-9 to TRBJ1-3; no firm D call. The CDR3 DNA reads TGTGCCAGCAGCACTCAAGAAAAAGCTTCTGGAAACACCATATATTTT. This encodes CASSTQEKASGNTIYF.